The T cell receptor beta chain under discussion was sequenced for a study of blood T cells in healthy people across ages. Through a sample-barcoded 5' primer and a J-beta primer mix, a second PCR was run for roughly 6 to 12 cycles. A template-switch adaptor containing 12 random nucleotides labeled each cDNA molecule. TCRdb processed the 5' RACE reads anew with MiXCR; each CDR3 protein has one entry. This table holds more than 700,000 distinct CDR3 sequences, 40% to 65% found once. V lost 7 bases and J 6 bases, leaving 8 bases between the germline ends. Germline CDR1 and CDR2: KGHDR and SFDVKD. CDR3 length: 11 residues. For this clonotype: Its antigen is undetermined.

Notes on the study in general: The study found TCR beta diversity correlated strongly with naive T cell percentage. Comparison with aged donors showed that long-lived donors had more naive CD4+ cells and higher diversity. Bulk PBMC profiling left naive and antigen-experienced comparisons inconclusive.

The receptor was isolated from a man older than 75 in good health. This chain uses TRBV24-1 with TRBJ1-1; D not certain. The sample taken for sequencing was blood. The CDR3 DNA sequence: TGTGCCACCAGCGCGGGCGCTGAAGCTTTCTTT. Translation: CATSAGAEAFF.